This T cell receptor beta chain was retrieved from a study of blood T cell repertoires in COVID-19. Study as a whole: The United States, Italy and Spain were the sources of the acute and convalescent COVID-19 samples. PBMCs, B-cell-depleted T cells, or T cells were the source of the cDNA or gDNA that made up the material.

A single count supports this clone. Under the authors' procedure: By means of reference gene primer amplification, nucleated cell counts were estimated. TCRdb's copy holds only in-frame clones and misses some; the assay was immunoSEQ multiplex PCR. Clone size and V and J calls were adopted from that table, with D and trimming inferred from the DNA. The sample yields 120,000 or so clones, 88% seen once. The V gene end was trimmed by 4 bases and the J gene end by 0 bases; junction bases not matched to a gene: 8. Germline V gene sequence: CDR1 SGHNT, CDR2 YYREEE (reference sequence). This CDR3 region has 17 residues.

The chain carries TRBV5-4 and TRBJ2-3, with TRBD2 matching 10 bases. The sample was peripheral blood. The source of this sequence is a human donor in a cohort sampled during active COVID-19. The DNA for the CDR3 is TGTGCCAGCAGCCTCCATAGCGGGAGGCCTAGCACAGATACGCAGTATTTT. This sequence encodes CASSLHSGRPSTDTQYF.